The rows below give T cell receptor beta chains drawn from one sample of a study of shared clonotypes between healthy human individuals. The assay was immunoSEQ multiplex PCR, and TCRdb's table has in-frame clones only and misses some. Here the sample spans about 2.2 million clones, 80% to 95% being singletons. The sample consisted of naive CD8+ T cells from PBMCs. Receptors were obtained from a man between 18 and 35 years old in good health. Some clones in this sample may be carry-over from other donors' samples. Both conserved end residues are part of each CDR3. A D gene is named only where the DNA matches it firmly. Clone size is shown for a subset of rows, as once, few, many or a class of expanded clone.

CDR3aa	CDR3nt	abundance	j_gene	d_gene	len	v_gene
CASSGTRVYNEQFF	TGTGCCAGTTCCGGGACTAGAGTTTACAATGAGCAGTTCTTC	once	TRBJ2-1	TRBD2	14	TRBV7-2
CASSGSSEQYF	TGCGCCAGCAGCGGCAGTAGCGAGCAGTACTTC	-	TRBJ2-7	-	11	TRBV5-1
CASSVAGGDTQYF	TGTGCCAGCAGCGTTGCCGGCGGAGATACGCAGTATTTT	once	TRBJ2-3	-	13	TRBV9
CASSLAFKGIAEAFF	TGTGCCAGCAGCTTGGCGTTTAAGGGGATCGCTGAAGCTTTCTTT	-	TRBJ1-1	-	15	TRBV5-6
CASSYSGDNEQYF	TGTGCCAGCAGTTACTCCGGAGACAACGAGCAGTACTTC	-	TRBJ2-7	-	13	TRBV6-5
CASSQESPRDTKADTQYF	TGCGCCAGCAGCCAAGAAAGTCCTCGGGACACTAAGGCAGATACGCAGTATTTT	-	TRBJ2-3	-	18	TRBV4-1
CASSLGITYEQYF	TGTGCCAGCAGTTTAGGAATAACCTACGAGCAGTACTTC	-	TRBJ2-7	-	13	TRBV27
CASSSGTGTEQFF	TGTGCCAGCAGCTCCGGGACAGGGACTGAGCAGTTCTTC	-	TRBJ2-1	TRBD1	13	TRBV7-9
CASSQSTGEDTQYF	TGCGCCAGCAGCCAATCGACAGGGGAAGATACGCAGTATTTT	-	TRBJ2-3	TRBD1	14	TRBV4-3
CASSLYVREGELFF	TGTGCCAGCAGTTTATACGTAAGGGAAGGGGAGCTGTTTTTT	few	TRBJ2-2	-	14	TRBV28
CATSREGAARETQYF	TGTGCCACCAGCAGAGAAGGCGCCGCCCGAGAGACCCAGTACTTC	-	TRBJ2-5	-	15	TRBV15
CASSYPGSYEQYF	TGTGCCAGCAGCTATCCAGGGTCCTACGAGCAGTACTTC	once	TRBJ2-7	-	13	TRBV4-2
CASSHPPDRSNYGYTF	TGCGCCAGCAGCCATCCCCCAGACAGGTCTAACTATGGCTACACCTTC	-	TRBJ1-2	-	16	TRBV4-1
CASSPARGPEQFF	TGTGCCAGCTCACCGGCCCGCGGTCCTGAGCAGTTCTTC	-	TRBJ2-1	-	13	TRBV18
CASSRKQSPYEQYF	TGTGCCAGCAGCCGAAAACAGAGCCCCTACGAGCAGTACTTC	-	TRBJ2-7	-	14	TRBV7-9
CASSLVAGGPAAEQFF	TGTGCCAGCAGCTTAGTGGCGGGAGGGCCTGCGGCTGAGCAGTTCTTC	-	TRBJ2-1	TRBD2	16	TRBV7-8
CASSTYRTDTQYF	TGTGCCAGCAGTACCTACCGCACAGATACGCAGTATTTT	-	TRBJ2-3	-	13	TRBV27
CASSPHRNQETQYF	TGTGCCAGCAGCCCTCACAGGAATCAAGAGACCCAGTACTTC	-	TRBJ2-5	-	14	TRBV9
CASSSSTDTQYF	TGTGCCAGCAGCTCTAGCACAGATACGCAGTATTTT	-	TRBJ2-3	-	12	TRBV5-6
CASRSAYNEQFF	TGTGCCAGCCGGTCGGCCTACAATGAGCAGTTCTTC	-	TRBJ2-1	-	12	TRBV6-1
CASSSRDSYEQYF	TGTGCCAGCAGCTCCAGGGACAGCTACGAGCAGTACTTC	-	TRBJ2-7	TRBD1	13	TRBV11-2
CASSQDSYNEQFF	TGTGCCAGCAGTCAGGACTCCTACAATGAGCAGTTCTTC	-	TRBJ2-1	-	13	TRBV27
CSVRFTVSGANVLTF	TGCAGCGTTCGGTTCACGGTCTCTGGGGCCAACGTCCTGACTTTC	few	TRBJ2-6	-	15	TRBV29-1